This is a list of T cell receptor beta chains from one sample in a study of response to subunit inactivated influenza vaccine. One entry per CDR3 protein results from TCRdb running MiXCR on the RT-PCR reads. The data contain under 800,000 distinct CDR3 sequences, approximately 14% of them singletons. The sequencing here drew on PBMCs from blood, taken less than 15 days before vaccination. Source of these receptors: a man in his fifties or sixties who received an inactivated influenza vaccine. The CDR3 runs from the conserved cysteine through the conserved F or W. Each record gives: J gene, clone size, V gene, D gene, CDR3 protein, CDR3 DNA. D genes are given only for firm matches. A row's size may be missing; if present it is once, few, many or a size class.

J gene: TRBJ1-6; clone size: few; V gene: TRBV7-2; D gene: TRBD1; CDR3 protein: CASSSGYRGYTPLHF; CDR3 DNA: TGTGCCAGCAGCTCAGGCTACAGGGGTTATACACCCCTCCACTTT
J gene: TRBJ1-3; clone size: few; V gene: TRBV5-1; D gene: -; CDR3 protein: CASSLGHTGNTIYF; CDR3 DNA: TGCGCCAGCAGCTTGGGACATACTGGAAACACCATATATTTT
J gene: TRBJ1-5; clone size: few; V gene: TRBV28; D gene: -; CDR3 protein: CASSPPGPSNQPQHF; CDR3 DNA: TGTGCCAGCAGTCCGCCGGGTCCTAGCAATCAGCCCCAGCATTTT
J gene: TRBJ2-7; clone size: -; V gene: TRBV2; D gene: -; CDR3 protein: CASRERYEQYF; CDR3 DNA: TGTGCCAGCAGGGAAAGATACGAGCAGTACTTC
J gene: TRBJ2-5; clone size: -; V gene: TRBV7-2; D gene: -; CDR3 protein: CASSLHGGGRETQYF; CDR3 DNA: TGTGCCAGCAGCTTACATGGAGGGGGGAGGGAGACCCAGTACTTC
J gene: TRBJ2-1; clone size: few; V gene: TRBV15; D gene: -; CDR3 protein: CATSISRSSYNEQFF; CDR3 DNA: TGTGCCACCAGCATTAGCAGGAGCTCCTACAATGAGCAGTTCTTC
J gene: TRBJ2-7; clone size: many; V gene: TRBV5-1; D gene: -; CDR3 protein: CASSLDGGYEQYF; CDR3 DNA: TGCGCCAGCAGCTTGGACGGAGGCTACGAGCAGTACTTC
J gene: TRBJ1-1; clone size: -; V gene: TRBV7-9; D gene: TRBD1; CDR3 protein: CASSVQGAVTEAFF; CDR3 DNA: TGTGCCAGCAGCGTACAGGGGGCGGTTACTGAAGCTTTCTTT
J gene: TRBJ2-3; clone size: few; V gene: TRBV29-1; D gene: TRBD2; CDR3 protein: CSGGLAGTDTQYF; CDR3 DNA: TGCAGCGGTGGACTAGCGGGAACTGATACGCAGTATTTT
J gene: TRBJ2-3; clone size: many; V gene: TRBV12-3/TRBV12-4; D gene: TRBD2; CDR3 protein: CASAGLAGNTDTQYF; CDR3 DNA: TGTGCCAGCGCCGGACTAGCGGGCAACACAGATACGCAGTATTTT
J gene: TRBJ2-5; clone size: few; V gene: TRBV7-2; D gene: -; CDR3 protein: CASSLKPGETQYF; CDR3 DNA: TGTGCCAGCAGCTTGAAACCTGGCGAGACCCAGTACTTC
J gene: TRBJ1-1; clone size: few; V gene: TRBV5-1; D gene: -; CDR3 protein: CASSLFSSETMNTEAFF; CDR3 DNA: TGCGCCAGCAGCTTGTTTTCTAGTGAGACCATGAACACTGAAGCTTTCTTT
J gene: TRBJ2-3; clone size: -; V gene: TRBV3-1; D gene: TRBD2; CDR3 protein: CASSHTRLAGTDTQYF; CDR3 DNA: TGTGCCAGCAGCCATACTAGGCTAGCGGGCACAGATACGCAGTATTTT
J gene: TRBJ2-4; clone size: -; V gene: TRBV5-1; D gene: -; CDR3 protein: CASKTDENIQYF; CDR3 DNA: TGCGCCAGTAAAACGGACGAAAACATTCAGTACTTC
J gene: TRBJ2-3; clone size: once; V gene: TRBV12-3/TRBV12-4; D gene: TRBD2; CDR3 protein: CATSLAGGEDTQYF; CDR3 DNA: TGTGCCACCTCACTAGCGGGAGGAGAAGATACGCAGTATTTT
J gene: TRBJ2-1; clone size: few; V gene: TRBV10-3; D gene: -; CDR3 protein: CAISEAVSSYNEQFF; CDR3 DNA: TGTGCCATCAGTGAAGCGGTTAGTAGTTACAATGAGCAGTTCTTC
J gene: TRBJ2-5; clone size: -; V gene: TRBV19; D gene: TRBD2; CDR3 protein: CASRIRGGWQETQYF; CDR3 DNA: TGTGCCAGCCGGATCCGCGGGGGGTGGCAAGAGACCCAGTACTTC
J gene: TRBJ2-7; clone size: few; V gene: TRBV12-3/TRBV12-4; D gene: TRBD2; CDR3 protein: CASSLEAWGLAGDEQYF; CDR3 DNA: TGTGCCAGCAGTTTAGAGGCTTGGGGACTAGCGGGGGACGAGCAGTACTTC
J gene: TRBJ2-1; clone size: -; V gene: TRBV7-8; D gene: -; CDR3 protein: CASSPSATLSYNEQFF; CDR3 DNA: TGTGCCAGCAGCCCTAGCGCGACTCTCTCCTACAATGAGCAGTTCTTC
J gene: TRBJ1-1; clone size: many; V gene: TRBV20-1; D gene: -; CDR3 protein: CSAPVQGTEAFF; CDR3 DNA: TGCAGTGCTCCAGTTCAGGGGACTGAAGCTTTCTTT
J gene: TRBJ2-1; clone size: -; V gene: TRBV6-2/TRBV6-3; D gene: TRBD2; CDR3 protein: CASSYYPAGVRSGTYNEQFF; CDR3 DNA: TGTGCCAGCAGTTACTACCCGGCGGGAGTGAGGAGCGGGACCTACAATGAGCAGTTCTTC
J gene: TRBJ2-7; clone size: few; V gene: TRBV21-1; D gene: -; CDR3 protein: CASSPDRDTYEQYF; CDR3 DNA: TGTGCCAGCAGCCCGGACCGGGACACCTACGAGCAGTACTTC
J gene: TRBJ2-1; clone size: few; V gene: TRBV7-8; D gene: TRBD2; CDR3 protein: CASSKKGLAQIPYNEQFF; CDR3 DNA: TGTGCCAGCAGCAAGAAGGGACTAGCGCAAATCCCCTACAATGAGCAGTTCTTC
J gene: TRBJ2-2; clone size: few; V gene: TRBV18; D gene: TRBD1; CDR3 protein: CASSTTGTGNTGELFF; CDR3 DNA: TGTGCCAGTTCCACGACCGGGACAGGAAACACCGGGGAGCTGTTTTTT
J gene: TRBJ1-2; clone size: few; V gene: TRBV28; D gene: TRBD1; CDR3 protein: CASSLNLGTGNYGYTF; CDR3 DNA: TGTGCCAGCAGTTTAAACTTGGGGACAGGGAACTATGGCTACACCTTC
J gene: TRBJ2-3; clone size: -; V gene: TRBV20-1; D gene: TRBD2; CDR3 protein: CSARGGRSQGTDTQYF; CDR3 DNA: TGCAGTGCTAGAGGCGGGAGGAGTCAGGGAACAGATACGCAGTATTTT
J gene: TRBJ2-1; clone size: few; V gene: TRBV4-2; D gene: TRBD2; CDR3 protein: CASSQSTSGATGYEQFF; CDR3 DNA: TGTGCCAGCAGCCAGTCGACTAGCGGGGCCACCGGCTATGAGCAGTTCTTC
J gene: TRBJ2-5; clone size: -; V gene: TRBV3-1; D gene: -; CDR3 protein: CASSQDGRGTQYF; CDR3 DNA: TGTGCCAGCAGCCAAGATGGCCGGGGGACCCAGTACTTC
J gene: TRBJ2-1; clone size: few; V gene: TRBV29-1; D gene: TRBD1; CDR3 protein: CSVPGQGPYNEQFF; CDR3 DNA: TGCAGCGTTCCGGGACAGGGACCCTACAATGAGCAGTTCTTC
J gene: TRBJ1-1; clone size: -; V gene: TRBV6-1; D gene: -; CDR3 protein: CASREDITLNTEAFF; CDR3 DNA: TGTGCCAGCAGGGAGGACATTACTCTGAACACTGAAGCTTTCTTT
J gene: TRBJ2-1; clone size: few; V gene: TRBV11-2; D gene: TRBD2; CDR3 protein: CASSLGGGAPPNEQFF; CDR3 DNA: TGTGCCAGCAGCTTAGGGGGAGGGGCCCCTCCCAATGAGCAGTTCTTC
J gene: TRBJ2-7; clone size: few; V gene: TRBV7-9; D gene: -; CDR3 protein: CASSRTTSYEQYF; CDR3 DNA: TGTGCCAGCAGTCGGACTACATCCTACGAGCAGTACTTC
J gene: TRBJ2-1; clone size: -; V gene: TRBV2; D gene: TRBD2; CDR3 protein: CASSERLAGVF; CDR3 DNA: TGTGCCAGCAGTGAAAGGCTAGCGGGGGTATTC
J gene: TRBJ2-1; clone size: -; V gene: TRBV5-1; D gene: -; CDR3 protein: CASSLVPGAINEQFF; CDR3 DNA: TGCGCCAGCAGCTTGGTTCCGGGGGCAATCAATGAGCAGTTCTTC
J gene: TRBJ2-7; clone size: -; V gene: TRBV5-6; D gene: -; CDR3 protein: CASSLVWEYAEQYF; CDR3 DNA: TGTGCCAGCAGCTTAGTATGGGAATACGCCGAGCAGTACTTC
J gene: TRBJ2-1; clone size: -; V gene: TRBV28; D gene: TRBD1; CDR3 protein: CASSPGGTGALDLYNEQFF; CDR3 DNA: TGTGCCAGCAGTCCTGGAGGGACAGGGGCCCTAGACCTTTACAATGAGCAGTTCTTC
J gene: TRBJ1-2; clone size: few; V gene: TRBV6-5; D gene: -; CDR3 protein: CASSNGAIGPSCTF; CDR3 DNA: TGTGCCAGCAGTAACGGGGCAATCGGGCCCAGCTGCACCTTC
J gene: TRBJ2-1; clone size: -; V gene: TRBV4-3; D gene: -; CDR3 protein: CASSQHGGEYNEQFF; CDR3 DNA: TGCGCCAGCAGTCAACACGGTGGCGAGTACAATGAGCAGTTCTTC
J gene: TRBJ2-5; clone size: few; V gene: TRBV15; D gene: -; CDR3 protein: CATSRDLGQETQYF; CDR3 DNA: TGTGCCACCAGCAGAGATCTGGGACAAGAGACCCAGTACTTC
J gene: TRBJ2-1; clone size: -; V gene: TRBV15; D gene: TRBD1; CDR3 protein: CATSGQPFKQGPGYNEQFF; CDR3 DNA: TGTGCCACCAGCGGTCAACCGTTTAAACAGGGGCCGGGGTACAATGAGCAGTTCTTC
J gene: TRBJ2-1; clone size: -; V gene: TRBV11-1; D gene: -; CDR3 protein: CASSFKIGGRNSYNEQFF; CDR3 DNA: TGTGCCAGCAGCTTTAAAATAGGAGGCAGGAACTCCTACAATGAGCAGTTCTTC
J gene: TRBJ2-1; clone size: -; V gene: TRBV7-2; D gene: -; CDR3 protein: CASSSDGSSYNEQFF; CDR3 DNA: TGTGCCAGCAGCTCGGACGGAAGCTCCTACAATGAGCAGTTCTTC
J gene: TRBJ1-4; clone size: few; V gene: TRBV5-1; D gene: TRBD1; CDR3 protein: CASSWRDSAATNEKLFF; CDR3 DNA: TGCGCCAGCAGCTGGCGGGACAGCGCAGCAACTAATGAAAAACTGTTTTTT
J gene: TRBJ2-2; clone size: many; V gene: TRBV6-5; D gene: -; CDR3 protein: CASSYSWGGGELFF; CDR3 DNA: TGTGCCAGCAGTTACTCGTGGGGAGGCGGGGAGCTGTTTTTT